This TCR beta chain was recovered during a study of cytomegalovirus exposure and HLA in healthy donors (dated by TCRdb to 2016 to 2017). With respect to the entire study: An earlier analysis of approximately 640 of the donors reported 250 to 300 Gb of sequence data and 100 million to 140 million unique TCR beta sequences from about 179 million T cells. An early release that covered about 600 HLA-typed donors contained approximately 300 gigabases of sequencing data and around 80 million unique TCR sequences. The genetic ancestry cluster associated with self-reported Caucasian donors included roughly 84% of the 300 to 450 genotyped donors. The study aimed to test whether signatures of past pathogen exposure could be identified by cataloging public T cell receptors. The study used immunosequencing to profile the T cell repertoires of approximately 640 subjects and linked those repertoires to cytomegalovirus serostatus. Besides the first cohort of about 730 subjects, a separate validation cohort made up of 120 different subjects was used. To predict cytomegalovirus infection status, the study brought together high-throughput TCR immunosequencing, statistical association of individual TCRs with disease status, and machine learning. A later analysis re-examined previously published TCR beta repertoires from roughly 720 donors and added high-resolution HLA genotyping to investigate patterns of TCR occurrence. Rather than using new phenotypic data, the later analysis identified candidate immune exposures from TCR beta sequences and from how often those sequences occurred across donors. An earlier analysis of some 500 of the donors applied high-throughput TCR beta sequencing to assess whether each TCR beta V gene segment acted as functional or pseudogenic. Donor age, sex, ethnicity and CMV serostatus were collected together with the repertoire data. A later genetic analysis used genome-wide SNP genotypes for about three fifths of the 666 donors, treating that subset as a discovery cohort. Every discovery cohort repertoire had been produced on one sequencing platform. Both class I and class II loci were covered by HLA typing, at four-digit resolution. Typing coverage differed by locus: A, B, C, DRB1 and DQB1 were typed in about 629-640 donors, DQA1 in 500 to 550, DPA1 in around 600, and DPB1 in just under 490. A handful of DR-DQ haplotypes were handled as single units for association and clustering because linkage in the cohort was strong. Among some 400 genotyped donors of the cohort, an average of around 220,000 unique TCR beta nucleotide sequences was sequenced per donor, of which about 19% were non-productive.

Beyond this particular receptor, the publication reports: A group of highly shared sequence variants was considered likely to be a technical artifact of the sequencing pipeline. A later analysis associated roughly 17,000 TCR beta sequences with specific HLA alleles at a false discovery rate of 0.05. A later analysis found that TCR association rates varied across HLA loci, with DRB1 alleles showing the most associated TCRs and HLA-C alleles the fewest. Roughly 15 rarely observed V segments, including chromosome 9 orphons, were excluded from the earlier analysis of about 600 of the donors because counts were too low. Strong co-occurrence of HLA alleles, especially DR and DQ, made assigning TCR associations to individual alleles difficult. Linkage disequilibrium might explain the correlated functional status among segregating V segments, but an unknown experimental factor could not be ruled out. In both the original and validation cohorts, the classifier was reported to diagnose cytomegalovirus status with high specificity and sensitivity. Compared with the 666-donor mean, donors in an Asian-associated ancestry cluster had fewer N-insertions in productive TCRs, according to a later genetic analysis. Because HLA typing was missing for some donors at each locus, association tests included only the typed subset. The study listed 164 TCR beta chains as associated with cytomegalovirus. In a later analysis, several top co-occurrence clusters were reported to appear linked to parvovirus B19, influenza, CMV and Epstein-Barr virus. In an earlier analysis of some 640 of the donors, most TCR beta V segments were observed in productive rearrangements about 90% or about 30% of the time, broadly matching IMGT annotations. The presence/absence analyses assumed that sequencing depth was roughly uniform across donors, and that assumption may not be true. Some IMGT-functional V segments, including TRBV6-2 and TRBV6-3, could not be distinguished by the 87-base-pair reads and were therefore excluded. Immune exposure information for the cohort was limited to CMV serostatus. A further reported finding was that TCR beta sequences accurately predicted the HLA-A and HLA-B alleles for most subjects in the first cohort. According to the authors, the approach could potentially be generalized to other disease states and immunological phenotypes. While some public TCRs were present in many individuals, most TCR sequences turned up only very rarely across donors. The cohort was sequenced for TCR beta chains only, and without alpha or paired-chain data the features that could be detected were limited. V-gene and J-gene trimming of TCR beta chains was associated with a missense DCLRE1C variant in a later genetic analysis, and the association was replicated in an independent cohort. A later analysis found that most CMV-associated TCR beta chains appeared HLA-restricted, with HLA associations seemingly driven largely by CMV exposure. In a later analysis, HLA-associated TCR beta chains showed more clonal expansion and lower generation probabilities than non-associated chains that were equally common. In vitro tests confirmed that three of the cytomegalovirus-associated TCR beta chains recognize cytomegalovirus antigens.

Regarding this clone: Its antigen is unknown. Nothing much larger sits one base from this clone, and base qualities are not available.

Relative to germline, V is missing 3 bases and J is missing 7 bases, with 9 bases of the junction outside any gene match. From cysteine to phenylalanine, the CDR3 is 15 amino acids long. Kept here is only the CDR3 DNA, which spans 45 bases and is read in frame from base 1. The germline V gene gives CDR1 as SGDLS and CDR2 as YYNGEE. In total, just over 650 healthy bone marrow donors made up the cohort. All cohort members were sampled while nominally healthy, although unrecorded immune exposures were likely present. The donor tested CMV seropositive and was one of the 289 seropositive cohort members. A peripheral blood sample was collected from each donor, and TCR beta sequencing was performed on peripheral blood mononuclear cells. The Qiagen DNeasy Blood Extraction Kit was used to extract genomic DNA from the blood cell samples. The method was the immunoSEQ multiplex PCR assay. For the multiplex PCR, a mixture combining 60 forward primers for TCR Vbeta segments and 13 reverse primers for TCR Jbeta segments was used. Amplification of the CDR3 region of rearranged TCR beta genes was performed with a multiplex PCR assay on genomic DNA. The amplified TCR beta libraries were sequenced on the Illumina HiSeq System as 87-base-pair reads. The source study handled its data this way. A later analysis counted some 80 million unique TCR beta chains across the 690 or so repertoires, and around 9.9 million of these chains were shared by at least two donors. A nearest-neighbor algorithm error-corrected the raw reads and collapsed the reads into unique sequences, merging closely related sequences to remove PCR and sequencing errors. To assign V, D and J gene segments, CDR3 sequences were aligned to IMGT reference sequences. For a sequence to be retained, a match of at least six nucleotides to both a V gene segment and a J gene segment was required. A rearrangement was called productive if the CDR3 had no stop codons and remained in frame with V and J, and every other rearrangement was called non-productive. Following IMGT convention, CDR3 was defined as the stretch from the second conserved V-encoded cysteine up to the conserved J-encoded phenylalanine. The earlier analysis of about 500 of the donors excluded sequences that lacked an unambiguous match to a single V gene segment. In an earlier analysis of approximately 590 of the donors, V segments were called functional above 56.7% productive rearrangements and were called segregating when the between-donor standard deviation exceeded 5%. A statistical classification framework was built for diagnosing cytomegalovirus status from the catalog of TCR beta chain sequences. V and J gene assignment, in a later analysis, came from comparing TCR nucleotide sequences with IMGT/GENE-DB human TR gene sequences. A later analysis assigned CDR3 sequences and most-parsimonious VDJ recombination scenarios with the TCRdist pipeline. In a later analysis, each TCR beta chain was defined by its CDR3 amino acid sequence together with its V-gene family, and reads without a unique V-gene family were excluded. A later analysis removed 550 to 700 highly shared, low-generation-probability nucleotide sequences to deal with suspected cross-contamination and a sequencing artifact. A later analysis calculated a clonal expansion index for each public chain from normalized within-repertoire ranks of inferred template counts. In a later analysis, generation probabilities were computed with a VDJ recombination model fitted to out-of-frame rearrangements, and the resulting probabilities were checked against IGoR. In a later analysis, TCR-TCR, TCR-HLA and TCR-CMV co-occurrence was scored with hypergeometric tests, and a repertoire-size bias correction was applied to TCR pairs. False discovery rates were estimated in a later analysis by permuting HLA or CMV assignments 20 times. In a later analysis, co-occurring TCRs were grouped with DBSCAN, and TCRdist sequence similarity was added when clustering was performed within HLA-allele-positive subsets. Co-occurrence clustering excluded repertoires with fewer than 30,000 or more than 120,000 public chains, plus five with anomalous nucleotide sharing. Not all clones reach the TCRdb copy of this immuneACCESS table, which keeps in-frame sequences only. Checked studies attribute under half of the gap to unresolved V genes and leave the rest unexplained. V, J and clone size are taken as reported in that table, and D and trimming were inferred from the DNA itself. This sample gives some 90,000 clones in total; 81% of them show up just once. The ten top clones hold over 4% of the sample.

The receptor was isolated from an older woman in good health and CMV-seropositive. This chain is built from TRBV9 and TRBJ2-1, with 8 central nucleotides matching TRBD2. The sample was PBMCs. Here is the DNA: TGTGCCAGCAGCGCGGGCCCCGGGGGGGGGAATGAGCAGTTCTTC. This sequence encodes CASSAGPGGGNEQFF. The full variable domain, completed from the reference TRBV9 and TRBJ2-1 proteins outside the CDR3, reads DSGVTQTPKHLITATGQRVTLRCSPRSGDLSVYWYQQSLDQGLQFLIQYYNGEERAKGNILERFSAQQFPDLHSELNLSSLELGDSALYFCASSAGPGGGNEQFFGPGTRLTVL.